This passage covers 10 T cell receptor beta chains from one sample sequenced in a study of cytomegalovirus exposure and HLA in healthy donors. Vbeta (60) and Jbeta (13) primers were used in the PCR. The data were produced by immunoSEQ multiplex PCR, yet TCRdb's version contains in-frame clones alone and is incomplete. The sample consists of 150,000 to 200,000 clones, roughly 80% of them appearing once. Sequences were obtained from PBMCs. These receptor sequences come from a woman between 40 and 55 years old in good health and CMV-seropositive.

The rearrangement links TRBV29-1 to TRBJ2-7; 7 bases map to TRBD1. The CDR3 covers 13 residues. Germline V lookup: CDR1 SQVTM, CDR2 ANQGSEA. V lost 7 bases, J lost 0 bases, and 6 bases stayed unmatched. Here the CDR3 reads CSGKGQFSYEQYF. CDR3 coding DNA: TGCAGCGGGAAGGGACAGTTCTCCTACGAGCAGTACTTC.

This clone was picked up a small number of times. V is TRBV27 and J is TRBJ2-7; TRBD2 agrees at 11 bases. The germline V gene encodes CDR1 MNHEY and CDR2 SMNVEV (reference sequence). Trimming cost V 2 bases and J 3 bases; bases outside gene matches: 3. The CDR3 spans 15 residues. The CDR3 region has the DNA TGTGCCAGCAGTTTAAGACTAGCGGGATTCTACGAGCAGTACTTC. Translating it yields CASSLRLAGFYEQYF.

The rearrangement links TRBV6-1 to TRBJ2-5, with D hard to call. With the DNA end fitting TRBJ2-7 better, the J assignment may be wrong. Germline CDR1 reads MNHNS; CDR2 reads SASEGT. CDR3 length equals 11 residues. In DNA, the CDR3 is TGTGCCAGCAGTAACCGCTACGAGCAGTACTTC. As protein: CASSNRYEQYF.

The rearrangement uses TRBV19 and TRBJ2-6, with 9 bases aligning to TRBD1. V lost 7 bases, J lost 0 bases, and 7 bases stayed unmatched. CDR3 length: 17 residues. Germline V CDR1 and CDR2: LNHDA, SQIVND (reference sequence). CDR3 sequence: CASTTTGGNSGANVLTF. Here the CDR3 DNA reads TGTGCCAGTACAACGACAGGGGGAAACTCTGGGGCCAACGTCCTGACTTTC.

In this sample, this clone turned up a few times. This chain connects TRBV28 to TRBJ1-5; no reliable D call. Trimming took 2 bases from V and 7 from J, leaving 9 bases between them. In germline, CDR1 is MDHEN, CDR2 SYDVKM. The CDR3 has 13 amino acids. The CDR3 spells CASSLRGGQPQHF. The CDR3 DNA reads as TGTGCCAGCAGTTTACGGGGAGGACAGCCCCAGCATTTT.

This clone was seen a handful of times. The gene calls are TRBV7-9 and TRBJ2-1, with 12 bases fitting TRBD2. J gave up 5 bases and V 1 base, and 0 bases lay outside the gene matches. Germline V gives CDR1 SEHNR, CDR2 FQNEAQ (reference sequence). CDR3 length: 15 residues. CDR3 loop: CASSLGLAGDNEQFF. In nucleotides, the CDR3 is TGTGCCAGCAGCTTAGGACTAGCGGGAGACAATGAGCAGTTCTTC.

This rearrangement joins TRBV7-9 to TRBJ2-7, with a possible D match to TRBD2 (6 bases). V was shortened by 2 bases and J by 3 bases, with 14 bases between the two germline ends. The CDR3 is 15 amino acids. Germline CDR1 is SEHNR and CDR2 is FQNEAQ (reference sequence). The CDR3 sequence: CASSLLPGGFYEQYF. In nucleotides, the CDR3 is TGTGCCAGCAGCTTACTGCCTGGAGGGTTCTACGAGCAGTACTTC. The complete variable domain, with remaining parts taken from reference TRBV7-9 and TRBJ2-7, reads DTGVSQNPRHKITKRGQNVTFRCDPISEHNRLYWYRQTLGQGPEFLTYFQNEAQLEKSRLLSDRFSAERPKGSFSTLEIQRTEQGDSAMYLCASSLLPGGFYEQYFGPGTRLTVT.

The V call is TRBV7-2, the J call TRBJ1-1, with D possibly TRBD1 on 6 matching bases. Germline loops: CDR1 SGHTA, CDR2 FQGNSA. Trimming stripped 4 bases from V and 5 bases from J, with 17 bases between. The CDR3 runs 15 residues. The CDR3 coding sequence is TGTGCCAGCAGCTCCCAACAGGGATGGGTTACTGAAGCTTTCTTT. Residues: CASSSQQGWVTEAFF. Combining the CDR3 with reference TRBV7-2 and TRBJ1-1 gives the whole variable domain GAGVSQSPSNKVTEKGKDVELRCDPISGHTALYWYRQSLGQGLEFLIYFQGNSAPDKSGLPSDRFSAERTGGSVSTLTIQRTQQEDSAVYLCASSSQQGWVTEAFFGQGTRLTVV.

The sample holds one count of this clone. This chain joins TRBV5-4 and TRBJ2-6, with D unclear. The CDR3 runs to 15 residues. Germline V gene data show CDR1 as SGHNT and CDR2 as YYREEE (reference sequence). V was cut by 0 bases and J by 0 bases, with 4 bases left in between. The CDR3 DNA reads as TGTGCCAGCAGCTTGGCTAGCTCTGGGGCCAACGTCCTGACTTTC. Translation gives CASSLASSGANVLTF.

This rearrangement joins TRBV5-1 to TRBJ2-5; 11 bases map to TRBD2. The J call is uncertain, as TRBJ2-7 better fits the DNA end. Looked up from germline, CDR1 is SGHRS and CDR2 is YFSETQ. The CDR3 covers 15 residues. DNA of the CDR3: TGCGCCAGCAGCTTGGTTACTAGCGGGAGCGCCGAGCAGTACTTC. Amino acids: CASSLVTSGSAEQYF.